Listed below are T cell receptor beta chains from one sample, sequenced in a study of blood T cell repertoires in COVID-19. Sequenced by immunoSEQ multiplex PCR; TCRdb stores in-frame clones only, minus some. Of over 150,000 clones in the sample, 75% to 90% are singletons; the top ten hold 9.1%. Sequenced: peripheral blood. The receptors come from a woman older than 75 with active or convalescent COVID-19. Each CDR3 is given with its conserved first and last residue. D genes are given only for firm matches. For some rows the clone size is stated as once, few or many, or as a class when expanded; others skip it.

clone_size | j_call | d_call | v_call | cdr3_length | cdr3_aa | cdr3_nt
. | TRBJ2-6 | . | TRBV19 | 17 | CASADRPVGSGANVLTF | TGTGCCAGTGCCGACAGGCCCGTCGGCTCTGGGGCCAACGTCCTGACTTTC
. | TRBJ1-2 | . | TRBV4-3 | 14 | CASSQDSGNYGYTF | TGCGCCAGCAGCCAAGATTCAGGGAACTATGGCTACACCTTC
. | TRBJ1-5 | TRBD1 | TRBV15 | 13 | CATSRDRDQPQHF | TGTGCCACCAGCAGGGACAGGGATCAGCCCCAGCATTTT
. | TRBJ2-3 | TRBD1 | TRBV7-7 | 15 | CASSLGDRVTDTQYF | TGTGCTAGCAGCTTAGGGGACAGGGTCACAGATACGCAGTATTTT
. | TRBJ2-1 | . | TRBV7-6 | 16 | CASSPNTKSSYNEQFF | TGTGCCAGCAGCCCGAACACCAAAAGCTCCTACAATGAGCAGTTCTTC
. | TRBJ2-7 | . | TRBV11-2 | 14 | CASSPLFSSYEQYF | TGTGCCAGCAGTCCCCTTTTTAGCTCCTACGAGCAGTACTTC
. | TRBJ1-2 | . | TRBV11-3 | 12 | CASSLAGNGYTF | TGTGCCAGCAGCTTAGCAGGGAACGGCTACACCTTC
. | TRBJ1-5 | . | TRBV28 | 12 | CASSIRQQPQHF | TGTGCCAGCAGTATAAGACAGCAGCCCCAGCATTTT
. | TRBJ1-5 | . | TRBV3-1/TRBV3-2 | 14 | CASSQAGSNQPQHF | TGTGCCAGCAGCCAAGCGGGTAGCAATCAGCCCCAGCATTTT
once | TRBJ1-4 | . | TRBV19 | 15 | CASSPLETLNEKLFF | TGTGCCAGTAGTCCCCTGGAGACTCTTAATGAAAAACTGTTTTTT
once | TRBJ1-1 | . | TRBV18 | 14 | CASSPQGGSTEAFF | TGTGCCAGCTCACCGCAGGGAGGGAGCACTGAAGCTTTCTTT
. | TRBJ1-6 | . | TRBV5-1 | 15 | CASSLTASGNSPLHF | TGCGCCAGCAGCTTGACAGCTTCGGGGAATTCACCCCTCCACTTT
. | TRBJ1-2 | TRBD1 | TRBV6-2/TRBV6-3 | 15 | CASSSQDRAGYGYTF | TGTGCCAGCAGTAGCCAGGACAGGGCCGGATATGGCTACACCTTC
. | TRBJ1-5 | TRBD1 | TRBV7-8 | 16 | CASSPRQGISNQPQHF | TGTGCCAGCAGCCCCCGACAGGGCATAAGCAATCAGCCCCAGCATTTT
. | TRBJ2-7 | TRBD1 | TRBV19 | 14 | CASSVQGAHYEQYF | TGTGCCAGTAGTGTCCAGGGGGCCCACTACGAGCAGTACTTC
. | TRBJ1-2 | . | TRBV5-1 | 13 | CASSLARASGYTF | TGCGCCAGCAGCTTGGCCAGGGCGAGTGGCTACACCTTC
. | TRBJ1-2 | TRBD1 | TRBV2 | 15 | CASNNPLGDRGGYTF | TGTGCCAGCAATAACCCTTTGGGGGACAGGGGCGGCTACACCTTC
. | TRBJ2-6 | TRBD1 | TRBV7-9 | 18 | CASSAHRGLSSGANVLTF | TGTGCCAGCAGCGCACACAGGGGATTAAGCTCTGGGGCCAACGTCCTGACTTTC
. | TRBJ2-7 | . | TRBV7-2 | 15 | CASSFFLAEGSEQYF | TGTGCCAGCAGCTTTTTCCTAGCCGAAGGGAGCGAGCAGTACTTC
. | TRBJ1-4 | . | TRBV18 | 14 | CASSPGRFNEKLFF | TGTGCCAGCTCACCTGGTCGGTTTAATGAAAAACTGTTTTTT
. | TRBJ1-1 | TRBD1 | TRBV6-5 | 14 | CASTRDRWNTEAFF | TGTGCCAGCACCCGGGACAGATGGAACACTGAAGCTTTCTTT
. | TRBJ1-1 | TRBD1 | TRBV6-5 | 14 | CASSLGQENTEAFF | TGTGCCAGCAGCCTTGGACAGGAGAACACTGAAGCTTTCTTT
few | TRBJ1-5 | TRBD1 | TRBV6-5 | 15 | CASRSDRGPNQPQHF | TGTGCCAGCAGATCGGACAGGGGCCCCAATCAGCCCCAGCATTTT
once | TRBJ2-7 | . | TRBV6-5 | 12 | CASSSQGYEQYF | TGTGCCAGCAGCTCACAGGGCTACGAGCAGTACTTC
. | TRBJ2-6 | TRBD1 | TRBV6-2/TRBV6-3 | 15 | CASSDRGLGANVLTF | TGTGCCAGCAGTGACAGGGGGCTTGGGGCCAACGTCCTGACTTTC
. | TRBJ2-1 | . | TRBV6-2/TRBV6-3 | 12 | CASSTTGYEQFF | TGTGCCAGCAGCACTACAGGGTATGAGCAGTTCTTC
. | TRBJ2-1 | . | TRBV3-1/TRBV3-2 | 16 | CASSRPLAASYNEQFF | TGTGCCAGCAGCAGACCATTAGCGGCATCCTACAATGAGCAGTTCTTC
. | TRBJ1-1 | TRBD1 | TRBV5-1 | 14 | CASSSQGPATEAFF | TGCGCCAGCAGCTCACAGGGGCCAGCCACTGAAGCTTTCTTT